Below, 18 T cell receptor beta chains from the same sample are listed, as sequenced in a study of blood T cell repertoires in COVID-19. Clones were sequenced by immunoSEQ multiplex PCR, and TCRdb holds only the in-frame ones, with some missing. The sample lists under 200,000 clones, roughly 78% occurring once. Input material: peripheral blood. The receptors come from a man aged 65 to 79 with active or convalescent COVID-19.

The chain joins TRBV27 to TRBJ1-1; D gene uncertain. Germline V gene lookup returns CDR1 MNHEY and CDR2 SMNVEV (reference sequence). The CDR3 length is 13 residues. V lost 3 bases and J lost 10, with 15 bases in between. CDR3 protein: CASSFTWRDSAFF. The CDR3 DNA is TGTGCCAGCAGTTTCACTTGGCGGGATTCAGCTTTCTTT.

The V call is TRBV19, the J call TRBJ2-2, with D perhaps TRBD1 (6 bases). V lost 7 bases and J 0 bases, leaving 15 bases between the germline ends. The CDR3 length is 16 residues. The V gene's germline CDR1 is LNHDA and CDR2 SQIVND (reference sequence). As DNA, the CDR3 is TGTGCCAGTACCATCCTGGGACATTCGAACACCGGGGAGCTGTTTTTT. Encoded protein: CASTILGHSNTGELFF.

This chain links TRBV12-3 or TRBV12-4 with TRBJ1-1, with D maybe TRBD1 (5 bases). CDR3 size: 12 residues. Trimming left V 3 bases short and J 4 bases short, with 6 bases between. CDR3 nucleotide sequence: TGTGCCAGCAGTTTTCAGGGCACTGAAGCTTTCTTT. Its protein product is CASSFQGTEAFF.

The chain is built from TRBV30 and TRBJ1-5; 8 nucleotides match TRBD1. V lost 2 bases to trimming and J lost 6 bases; unmatched junction nucleotides: 9. The CDR3 extends over 15 amino acids. Germline assignment: CDR1 GTSNPN and CDR2 SVGIG (reference sequence). As DNA, the CDR3 is TGTGCCTGGAGTTTTGGTGACAGGGGCGGTCAGCCCCAGCATTTT. Its translation is CAWSFGDRGGQPQHF.

V and J are TRBV7-2 and TRBJ2-7; 7 bases are a match to TRBD1. This CDR3 contains 14 residues. The V gene end was trimmed by 1 base and the J gene end by 4 bases; junction bases not matched to a gene: 4. Per the germline V gene, CDR1 is SGHTA and CDR2 is FQGNSA. The CDR3 nucleotides are TGTGCCAGCAGCTTAGGGAGACAGGGTTACGAGCAGTACTTC. Its translation is CASSLGRQGYEQYF.

The rearrangement joins TRBV9 to TRBJ2-1; 11 nucleotides align to TRBD1. Trimming at V came to 2 bases and at J to 10 bases, leaving 17 bases not matched to a gene. CDR1 and CDR2 from the germline V gene are SGDLS and YYNGEE. The CDR3 has 18 residues. This chain's CDR3 is CASSVALPGQGVPIEQFF. The CDR3 DNA reads TGTGCCAGCAGCGTGGCCCTACCGGGACAGGGGGTCCCGATCGAGCAGTTCTTC.

This clone has more than one count but fewer than ten. The genes are TRBV7-9 and TRBJ1-4; TRBD1 might be the D (5 bases). With 1 base removed from V and 0 bases from J, the gap between germline ends came to 6 bases. The CDR3 has 15 amino acids. The germline gives CDR1 SEHNR, CDR2 FQNEAQ (reference sequence). CDR3 DNA: TGTGCCAGCAGCTTAGGACAGACAACTAATGAAAAACTGTTTTTT. It translates to CASSLGQTTNEKLFF.

This clone has just a few counts. The chain recombines TRBV28 with TRBJ1-2; a weak D match, TRBD1 (6 bases). This CDR3 is 13 amino acids long. Trimming removed 11 bases from V and 0 bases from J, with 13 bases in between. Per the germline V gene, CDR1 is MDHEN and CDR2 is SYDVKM. Written as DNA, the CDR3 is TGTGCCGTCCGGGACATAACTAACTATGGCTACACCTTC. Translating gives CAVRDITNYGYTF.

The chain is built from TRBV5-1 and TRBJ2-3; 9 bases match TRBD1. The CDR3 consists of 15 residues. In germline, CDR1 is SGHRS, CDR2 YFSETQ. The ends lost 9 bases at V and 7 bases at J; junction bases unmatched: 15. Written as DNA, the CDR3 is TGCGCCACTAGCCGGGACAGGGTTGGTATTCATACGCAGTATTTT. It is translated as CATSRDRVGIHTQYF.

The chain carries TRBV5-4 and TRBJ2-7, with 10 bases aligning to TRBD2. Trimming removed 0 bases from V and 5 bases from J; junction bases left unmatched: 8. The CDR3 consists of 16 residues. The germline CDR1 and CDR2 sequences are SGHNT and YYREEE (reference sequence). This CDR3 reads CASSLVSAGGPDEQYF. The CDR3 region has the DNA TGTGCCAGCAGCTTGGTGTCAGCGGGGGGGCCCGACGAGCAGTACTTC.

This chain connects TRBV6-2 or TRBV6-3 to TRBJ2-1; 7 positions match TRBD1. Germline CDR1 and CDR2: MNHEY and SVGEGT. Germline trimming cut 1 base from V and 8 bases from J; bases unmatched to any gene: 14. There are 17 residues in the CDR3. CDR3 residues: CASSYYLRDSRRYEQFF. The CDR3 DNA reads TGTGCCAGCAGTTACTACCTCCGGGACAGCCGAAGATATGAGCAGTTCTTC.

The gene calls are TRBV28 and TRBJ1-1; no firm D call. CDR3 length: 14 amino acids. The germline V and J ends were trimmed by 6 bases and 4 bases, with 15 bases remaining between them. Germline V gene lookup returns CDR1 MDHEN and CDR2 SYDVKM. The CDR3 here is CASSPRKGGTEAFF. In DNA form, the CDR3 reads TGTGCCAGCAGCCCGAGAAAGGGAGGCACTGAAGCTTTCTTT.

This clone came up once. J is TRBJ2-7 and V is TRBV6-1; a possible D gene is TRBD1 (6 bases). V lost 2 bases to trimming and J lost 2 bases, with 13 bases between them. The CDR3 runs 15 residues. In germline, CDR1 is MNHNS, CDR2 SASEGT. The CDR3, as DNA: TGTGCCAGCAGTGAACAGGGGACCGCGACCTACGAGCAGTACTTC. As protein: CASSEQGTATYEQYF.

This chain joins TRBV7-9 and TRBJ1-2, with D unclear. The germline V gene has CDR1 SEHNR and CDR2 FQNEAQ (reference sequence). The CDR3 is made up of 15 amino acids. The V end was cut by 0 bases, the J end by 0 bases, with 8 bases between. For the CDR3, the DNA is TGTGCCAGCAGCTTAGCGATGACATCTAACTATGGCTACACCTTC. Its translation is CASSLAMTSNYGYTF.

The chain recombines TRBV5-1 with TRBJ1-4; D not resolved. CDR3 length equals 15 residues. The germline V gene encodes CDR1 SGHRS and CDR2 YFSETQ. V was cut by 0 bases and J by 7 bases, with 13 bases left in between. CDR3 protein: CASSLVTPQSEKLFF. CDR3 bases: TGCGCCAGCAGCTTGGTGACACCCCAGAGTGAAAAACTGTTTTTT.

The CDR3 sequence: CASNTRGQSYGYTF. CDR3 coding DNA: TGTGCCAGTAACACACGCGGCCAGAGCTATGGCTACACCTTC. This chain connects TRBV19 to TRBJ1-2; D not certain. The ends were cut back, 7 bases at V and 4 bases at J, with 16 bases in the middle. Germline-derived CDR1 and CDR2 are LNHDA and SQIVND (reference sequence). This CDR3 has 14 residues. Supplemented by reference TRBV19 and TRBJ1-2, the full variable domain reads DGGITQSPKYLFRKEGQNVTLSCEQNLNHDAMYWYRQDPGQGLRLIYYSQIVNDFQKGDIAEGYSVSREKKESFPLTVTSAQKNPTAFYLCASNTRGQSYGYTFGSGTRLTVV.

This chain connects TRBV5-3 to TRBJ2-7, with 9 bases lining up with TRBD1. TRBV5-3 falls under the ORF class, with uncertain function. The CDR3 is made up of 15 amino acids. Trimming took 4 bases from V and 3 from J; bases not matched to a gene: 8. The chain's CDR3 is CARSPNRDRDYEQYF. The CDR3 nucleotides read TGTGCCAGAAGCCCGAACCGGGACAGGGACTACGAGCAGTACTTC.

This chain links TRBV4-2 with TRBJ2-1, with 7 bases matching TRBD2. The germline gives CDR1 LGHNA, CDR2 YNFKEQ. Trimming removed 1 base from V and 7 bases from J; junction bases left unmatched: 7. This CDR3 has 15 residues. The CDR3 region is CASSQAAGVRNEQFF. The CDR3, as DNA: TGTGCCAGCAGCCAAGCCGCGGGAGTGAGGAATGAGCAGTTCTTC.